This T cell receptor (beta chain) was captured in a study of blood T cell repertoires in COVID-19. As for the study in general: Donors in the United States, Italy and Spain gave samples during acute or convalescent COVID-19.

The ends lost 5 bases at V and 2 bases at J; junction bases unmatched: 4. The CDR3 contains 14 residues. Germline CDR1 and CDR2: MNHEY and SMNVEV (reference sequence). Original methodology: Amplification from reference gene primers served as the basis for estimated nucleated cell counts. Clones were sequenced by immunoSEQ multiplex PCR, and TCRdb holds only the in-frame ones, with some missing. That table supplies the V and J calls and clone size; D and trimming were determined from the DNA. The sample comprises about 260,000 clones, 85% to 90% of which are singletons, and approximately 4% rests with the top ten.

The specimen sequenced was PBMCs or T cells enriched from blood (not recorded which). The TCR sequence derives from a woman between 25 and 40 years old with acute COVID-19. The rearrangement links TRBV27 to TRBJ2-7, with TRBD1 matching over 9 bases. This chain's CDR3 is CASSNRDRAYEQYF. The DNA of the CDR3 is TGTGCCAGCAGTAACCGGGACAGGGCCTACGAGCAGTACTTC.